Sequencing of this TCR beta chain was carried out in a study of blood T cell repertoires in COVID-19. Overall study context: Acute and convalescent COVID-19 samples came from the United States, Italy and Spain.

The germline V gene encodes CDR1 SGHAT and CDR2 FQNNGV. The V end lost 1 base, the J end lost 2 bases, and 10 bases lay between the germline ends. This CDR3 comprises 15 residues. In the study's own analysis: The authors estimated nucleated cell counts from reference gene primer amplification. Some clones are missing from TCRdb's copy, which holds only in-frame ones; the method was immunoSEQ multiplex PCR. The DNA gave D and trimming, while V, J and clone size come from that table. The top ten clones hold roughly 2.6% of a sample with 190,000 or so clones, approximately 89% of them seen once. The chain combines TRBV11-2 with TRBJ2-3, with D possibly TRBD1 on 6 matching bases. This receptor was identified in a middle-aged man with active or convalescent COVID-19. Sequencing was done on a sample of peripheral blood. In DNA form, the CDR3 reads TGTGCCAGCAGCTTAGTCGGACAGTTCACAGATACGCAGTATTTT. It yields the protein CASSLVGQFTDTQYF.